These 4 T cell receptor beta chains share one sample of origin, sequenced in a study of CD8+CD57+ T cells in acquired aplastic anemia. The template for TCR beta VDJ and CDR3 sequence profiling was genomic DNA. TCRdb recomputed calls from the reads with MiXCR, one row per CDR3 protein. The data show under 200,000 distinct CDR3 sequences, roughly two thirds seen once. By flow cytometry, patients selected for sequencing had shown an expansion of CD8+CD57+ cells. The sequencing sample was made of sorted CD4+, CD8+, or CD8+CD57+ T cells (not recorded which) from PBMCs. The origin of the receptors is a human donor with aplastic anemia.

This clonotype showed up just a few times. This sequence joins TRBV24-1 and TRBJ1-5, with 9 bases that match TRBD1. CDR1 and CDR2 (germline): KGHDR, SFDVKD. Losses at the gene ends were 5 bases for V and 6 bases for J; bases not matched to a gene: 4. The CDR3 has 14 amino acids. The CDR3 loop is CATSAGQGGQPQHF. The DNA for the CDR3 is TGTGCCACCAGTGCGGGACAGGGTGGTCAGCCCCAGCATTTT.

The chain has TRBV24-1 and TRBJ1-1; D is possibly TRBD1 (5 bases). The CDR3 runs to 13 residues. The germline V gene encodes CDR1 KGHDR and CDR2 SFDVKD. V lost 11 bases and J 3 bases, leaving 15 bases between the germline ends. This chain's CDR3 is CASRQRLDTEAFF. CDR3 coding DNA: TGTGCCAGCAGACAGAGGTTGGACACTGAAGCTTTCTTT.

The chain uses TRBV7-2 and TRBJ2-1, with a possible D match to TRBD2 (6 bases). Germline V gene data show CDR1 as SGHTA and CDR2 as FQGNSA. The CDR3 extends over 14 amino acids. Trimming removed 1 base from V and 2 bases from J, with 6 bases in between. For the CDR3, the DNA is TGTGCCAGCAGCTTAGAGCGGGCCTACAATGAGCAGTTCTTC. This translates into CASSLERAYNEQFF.

The CDR3 reads CASSWWTGANYGYTF. The CDR3, as DNA: TGTGCCAGCAGCTGGTGGACAGGGGCAAACTATGGCTACACCTTC. The chain employs TRBV7-2 and TRBJ1-2; 9 bases fit TRBD1. The CDR3 has 15 residues. Trimming removed 4 bases from V and 2 bases from J; junction bases left unmatched: 5. The V gene's germline CDR1 is SGHTA and CDR2 FQGNSA. The full variable domain, in which reference TRBV7-2 and TRBJ1-2 provide the parts outside the CDR3, is GAGVSQSPSNKVTEKGKDVELRCDPISGHTALYWYRQSLGQGLEFLIYFQGNSAPDKSGLPSDRFSAERTGGSVSTLTIQRTQQEDSAVYLCASSWWTGANYGYTFGSGTRLTVV.